A few counts support the clone carrying this T cell receptor beta chain. Its antigen is unknown. The V end was cut by 7 bases, the J end by 4 bases, with 14 bases between. The CDR3 is 13 residues long. CDR1 and CDR2 (germline): MNHNS, SASEGT. This sample's time point: blood at routine non-recurrence follow-up after resection. The input material, whole RNA from tumor, nontumor lung or frozen PBMC, was sequenced unsorted. The data originate from a study of spatial heterogeneity in lung cancer. Across the whole study: Where available, sequencing covered follow-up PBMC samples, taken at a median of about 2 years after resection. Raw reads contained each unique TCR and UMI combination more than ten times on average.

MiXCR was run by TCRdb on the 5' RACE reads, yielding one entry per CDR3 protein. The table lists about 120,000 distinct CDR3 sequences, 12% of them singletons. Study-wide findings and caveats: Follow-up blood showed ubiquitous expanded tumor TCRs less than blood at resection did.

The material sequenced was PBMCs, taken at follow-up. This sequence originates from a male donor with early-stage non-small cell lung cancer. The V gene is TRBV6-1, the J gene TRBJ2-7, with D possibly being TRBD1 (6 bases). The CDR3 sequence is CASTPGHEYEQYF. CDR3 nucleotide sequence: TGTGCCAGCACTCCGGGACATGAATACGAGCAGTACTTC.